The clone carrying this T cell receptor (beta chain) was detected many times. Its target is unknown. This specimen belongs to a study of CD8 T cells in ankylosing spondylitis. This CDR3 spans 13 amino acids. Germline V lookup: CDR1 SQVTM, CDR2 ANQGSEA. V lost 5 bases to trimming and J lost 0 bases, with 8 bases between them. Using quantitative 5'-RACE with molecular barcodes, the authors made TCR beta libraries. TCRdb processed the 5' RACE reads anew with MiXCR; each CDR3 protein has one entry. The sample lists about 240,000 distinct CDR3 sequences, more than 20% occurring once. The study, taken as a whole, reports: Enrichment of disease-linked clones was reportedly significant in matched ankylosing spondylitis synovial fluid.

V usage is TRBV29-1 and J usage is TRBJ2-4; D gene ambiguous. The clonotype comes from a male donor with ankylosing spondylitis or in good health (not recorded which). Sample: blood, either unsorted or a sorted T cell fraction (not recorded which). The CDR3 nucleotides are TGCAGCGTTAAATCCCTAGCCAAAAACATTCAGTACTTC. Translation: CSVKSLAKNIQYF. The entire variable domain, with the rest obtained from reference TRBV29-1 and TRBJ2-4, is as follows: SAVISQKPSRDICQRGTSLTIQCQVDSQVTMMFWYRQQPGQSLTLIATANQGSEATYESGFVIDKFPISRPNLTFSTLTVSNMSPEDSSIYLCSVKSLAKNIQYFGAGTRLSVL.